These T cell receptor beta chains were read from a single sample in a study of blood T cell repertoires in COVID-19. Repertoires were generated with immunoSEQ multiplex PCR, while TCRdb's copy carries only in-frame clones and drops some. In the table there are a few hundred thousand clones, about 86% of which are singletons. The specimen sequenced was PBMCs or T cells enriched from blood (not recorded which). The receptors were gathered from a man younger than 45 with acute COVID-19. The CDR3 runs from the conserved cysteine through the conserved F or W. Fields, in order: CDR3 DNA, CDR3 protein, J gene, V gene, D gene, clone size, CDR3 length. The D gene is left open where the match is weak. Size is omitted from some rows. Given values are once, few, many or a class for expanded clones.

TGTGCCAGCAGCAGCGGACAGGGCCGCAATGAGCAGTTCTTC CASSSGQGRNEQFF TRBJ2-1 TRBV11-3 TRBD1 few 14
TGCGCCAGCAGCCCCGGACGGGGGGCGAGTGAAAAACTGTTTTTT CASSPGRGASEKLFF TRBJ1-4 TRBV5-1 NA NA 15
TGTGCCAGCAACGATAAGGACAGGGGGAACACTGAAGCTTTCTTT CASNDKDRGNTEAFF TRBJ1-1 TRBV7-9 TRBD1 NA 15
TGTGCCAGCAGTGAGGGACTAGCGGGAGATGAAACCCAGTACTTC CASSEGLAGDETQYF TRBJ2-5 TRBV6-4 TRBD2 once 15
TGTGCCAGCAGCTCCGGCGGCGGGACCTACAATGAGCAGTTCTTC CASSSGGGTYNEQFF TRBJ2-1 TRBV7-3 NA NA 15
TGTGCCTCCGCCGGGACAGGTATTTTTGATACGCAGTATTTT CASAGTGIFDTQYF TRBJ2-3 TRBV30 TRBD1 NA 14
TGTGCCGGAACCGGGACTAGCGGGAGGAAGACCACAGATACGCAGTATTTT CAGTGTSGRKTTDTQYF TRBJ2-3 TRBV30 TRBD2 NA 17
TGTGCCAGCAGCCCGGCGGCGCCCTCTGGGGCCAACGTCCTGACTTTC CASSPAAPSGANVLTF TRBJ2-6 TRBV7-9 NA NA 16
TGTGCCAGCAGCGTTAGCGGGGTTACCTACAATGAGCAGTTCTTC CASSVSGVTYNEQFF TRBJ2-1 TRBV9 TRBD2 NA 15
TGCGCCAGCAGCCAAGTGGGACTTGGCACAGATACGCAGTATTTT CASSQVGLGTDTQYF TRBJ2-3 TRBV4-1 NA NA 15
TGCGCCAGCAGCTTGGAAGGGACTTTCTCTGGAAACACCATATATTTT CASSLEGTFSGNTIYF TRBJ1-3 TRBV5-1 NA NA 16
TGTGCCAGCAGCCAATCAGGGTTGGCGAACACTGAAGCTTTCTTT CASSQSGLANTEAFF TRBJ1-1 TRBV5-1 NA NA 15
TGTGCCAGCAGTTACGGGGCCGGTGAAAAACTGTTTTTT CASSYGAGEKLFF TRBJ1-4 TRBV6-5 NA NA 13
TGTGCCAGCAGCCCAACCGGACAAGAAGCTTTCTTT CASSPTGQEAFF TRBJ1-1 TRBV3-1/TRBV3-2 NA few 12
TGCAGCGTTCTACCGGGACAGGGGGCGATTGAAGCTTTCTTT CSVLPGQGAIEAFF TRBJ1-1 TRBV29-1 TRBD1 once 14
TGTGCCAGCAGTTTAAACAGGGGGTACACCGGGGAGCTGTTTTTT CASSLNRGYTGELFF TRBJ2-2 TRBV6-5 TRBD1 NA 15
TGTGCCTGGAGTGTGACAGGGGGCAACTATGGCTACACCTTC CAWSVTGGNYGYTF TRBJ1-2 TRBV30 TRBD1 NA 14
TGTGCCAGCAGGTCGGGTCATGGCTACACCTTC CASRSGHGYTF TRBJ1-2 TRBV28 NA NA 11
TGCAGCGTTGACAGGGGCACTGGGGCCAACGTCCTGACTTTC CSVDRGTGANVLTF TRBJ2-6 TRBV29-1 NA NA 14
TGCAGCGTTGACGGGACAGGGATCGACTATGGCTACACCTTC CSVDGTGIDYGYTF TRBJ1-2 TRBV29-1 TRBD1 NA 14
TGTGCCAGTAGTATAGTCCGGGGTAGCAATCAGCCCCAGCATTTT CASSIVRGSNQPQHF TRBJ1-5 TRBV19 NA NA 15
TGTGCCATCAGCGGAACAGGGGGCAACGACTATGGCTACACCTTC CAISGTGGNDYGYTF TRBJ1-2 TRBV10-3 TRBD1 NA 15
TGCGCCAGCAGTGACCGGGCAGGGTACCAGCCCCAGCATTTT CASSDRAGYQPQHF TRBJ1-5 TRBV10-2 NA NA 14
TGTGCCAGCAGCCTAAGACTGTTAAAGCGGGGGGGCCTCAATGAGCAGTTCTTC CASSLRLLKRGGLNEQFF TRBJ2-1 TRBV3-1/TRBV3-2 TRBD2 NA 18
TGTGCCGTTAGGGACAGGGGTCTGACTGAAGCTTTCTTT CAVRDRGLTEAFF TRBJ1-1 TRBV27 TRBD1 once 13
TGTGCCATCACTAAGACAGGGGCGGGTACTGAAGCTTTCTTT CAITKTGAGTEAFF TRBJ1-1 TRBV10-3 TRBD1 NA 14
TGTGCCAGCACCCAGGGGGCCGGTCAGCCCCAGCATTTT CASTQGAGQPQHF TRBJ1-5 TRBV6-5 TRBD1 few 13
TGTGCCAGCAGTTACTCAGGACAGATCTTCACAGATACGCAGTATTTT CASSYSGQIFTDTQYF TRBJ2-3 TRBV6-5 NA NA 16
TGTGCCAGTAAGAAAACCGGGACAGGGGGCGAACTGGGTCAGCCCCAGCATTTT CASKKTGTGGELGQPQHF TRBJ1-5 TRBV19 TRBD1 NA 18
TGTGCCAGCTCCCCAGGCCCGCTCATTCTGAACACTGAAGCTTTCTTT CASSPGPLILNTEAFF TRBJ1-1 TRBV2 NA NA 16
TGTGCCAGCAGCGGGATTTCCTACAATGAGCAGTTCTTC CASSGISYNEQFF TRBJ2-1 TRBV2 NA NA 13
TGTGCCAGCAGTCCCTTCGGACAGTTAGCCAAAAACATTCAGTACTTC CASSPFGQLAKNIQYF TRBJ2-4 TRBV28 NA few 16
TGTGCCAGCAGTATGGGGGGGGGCGCTGGGTACACTGAAGCTTTCTTT CASSMGGGAGYTEAFF TRBJ1-1 TRBV6-6 NA NA 16
TGTGCCAGCTCACCAGCGCTCGAAGAGACCCAGTACTTC CASSPALEETQYF TRBJ2-5 TRBV18 NA NA 13
TGTGCCAGCAGCCCAGGGGAATACGGCCCAGATACGCAGTATTTT CASSPGEYGPDTQYF TRBJ2-3 TRBV9 NA NA 15
TGTGCCAGCAGCACCTACGCGGGGGCGCGCACAGATACGCAGTATTTT CASSTYAGARTDTQYF TRBJ2-3 TRBV7-8 NA NA 16
TGTGCCACCAACGCGGGAGGCTATCGTCAGCCCCAGCATTTT CATNAGGYRQPQHF TRBJ1-5 TRBV15 NA NA 14
TGTGCCAGCAGTTTATCCCCGACAGACTTGTATGGCTACACCTTC CASSLSPTDLYGYTF TRBJ1-2 TRBV28 NA NA 15
TGTGCCAGCAGTCGGGGGACTAGGTTTCCTACTGAGCAGTTCTTC CASSRGTRFPTEQFF TRBJ2-1 TRBV6-5 TRBD2 NA 15
TGCGCCAGCAGCCCCGGATCGGGACAGGGAAATACTGAAGCTTTCTTT CASSPGSGQGNTEAFF TRBJ1-1 TRBV5-1 TRBD1 NA 16
TGTGCCAGCAGCACAGGTAGCGGGGGTGCCTACAATGAGCAGTTCTTC CASSTGSGGAYNEQFF TRBJ2-1 TRBV7-2 TRBD2 NA 16
TGCGCCAGCAGCGGGACCGGGGGGCCGAGGAGCACAGATACGCAGTATTTT CASSGTGGPRSTDTQYF TRBJ2-3 TRBV5-1 NA NA 17